The sequence of this T cell receptor beta chain was determined in a study of blood T cell repertoires in COVID-19. Study context: Researchers got acute and convalescent COVID-19 samples from the United States, Italy and Spain. Sources were T cells, B-cell-depleted T cells, or PBMCs; the material itself was cDNA or gDNA.

In the original processing: Estimation of nucleated cell counts relied on the amplification of reference gene primers. Sequencing was performed with immunoSEQ multiplex PCR; in TCRdb, only in-frame clones are kept and a portion is missing. V and J calls and clone size come straight from that table; D and trimming were deduced from the DNA. The sample records roughly 100,000 clones, around nine tenths being singletons. CDR1 is SEHNR and CDR2 is FQNEAQ in the germline V gene (reference sequence). The ends were cut back, 0 bases at V and 5 bases at J, with 10 bases in the middle. CDR3 size: 15 residues.

The chain combines TRBV7-9 with TRBJ2-2; D is possibly TRBD2 (5 bases). The sequence was collected from a human donor in a cohort sampled during active COVID-19. The sample comprised peripheral blood. CDR3 in amino acids: CASSLAGLLTGELFF. The CDR3 region has the DNA TGTGCCAGCAGCTTAGCTGGACTCTTAACCGGGGAGCTGTTTTTT.